This T cell receptor beta chain appears in the sequencing data of a study of read filtering for tumor transcriptome and immune sequencing. Across the whole study: R-ISS stage counts were 8 or 9 for I, roughly 15 for II, 7 for III.

This clonotype appeared many times. The library was built from around 380 ng RNA with molecular barcoded adaptors for alpha/delta and beta/gamma chains. TCRdb independently ran MiXCR on the reads; one entry per CDR3 protein. Here the sample spans fewer than 90,000 distinct CDR3 sequences, roughly 12% being singletons. The CDR3 is 19 amino acids. The germline V gene encodes CDR1 DFQATT and CDR2 SNEGSKA (reference sequence). V shed 0 bases, J shed 0 bases, and the junction held 12 bases outside the gene matches. What was sequenced was a population of CD138-negative cells sorted from bone marrow. The clonotype comes from a donor aged 40 or older with multiple myeloma. V is TRBV20-1 and J is TRBJ2-4, with 9 bases aligning to TRBD1. CDR3 sequence (DNA): TGCAGTGCTAGAGACCCCCGGGACAGGGTCCCCCTAGCCAAAAACATTCAGTACTTC. Translated, it gives CSARDPRDRVPLAKNIQYF.